This T cell receptor (beta chain) was observed in a study of blood T cell repertoires in COVID-19. Study summary: Researchers got acute and convalescent COVID-19 samples from the United States, Italy and Spain. Sources were T cells, B-cell-depleted T cells, or PBMCs; the material itself was cDNA or gDNA.

In the source study's methods: Estimates of nucleated cell counts were drawn from the amplification of reference gene primers. The data were produced by immunoSEQ multiplex PCR, yet TCRdb's version contains in-frame clones alone and is incomplete. The DNA was the basis for D and trimming; V, J and clone size are from that table. Found here are about 60,000 clones, 78% of them singletons; the top ten hold 25%. This CDR3 region has 13 residues. Trimming at V came to 5 bases and at J to 8 bases, leaving 8 bases not matched to a gene. Germline V gene lookup returns CDR1 MNHEY and CDR2 SVGAGI. The chain is built from TRBV6-5 and TRBJ1-2; 7 bases match TRBD1. Sample: peripheral blood. The sequence was collected from a human donor in a cohort sampled during active COVID-19. CDR3: CASSITGERGYTF. The CDR3 DNA is TGTGCCAGCAGTATCACAGGGGAGAGGGGCTACACCTTC.